The 25 T cell receptor beta chains in this list originate from one sample, sequenced in a study of blood T cell repertoires in COVID-19. The table came from immunoSEQ multiplex PCR; TCRdb's copy has only in-frame clones and leaves some out. The sample lists some 69,000 clones; nearly 80% were seen once. The sample was peripheral blood. These receptors were obtained from a human donor in a cohort sampled during active COVID-19.

The gene calls are TRBV6-6 and TRBJ2-5; possible D gene TRBD2, 6 bases. The ends were cut back, 6 bases at V and 2 bases at J, with 19 bases in the middle. The CDR3 is made up of 16 amino acids. Germline-derived CDR1 and CDR2 are MNHNY and SVGAGI (reference sequence). CDR3 nucleotide sequence: TGTGCCAGCAGCCACGGCGGACACGGGGGACAAGAGACCCAGTACTTC. As protein: CASSHGGHGGQETQYF.

V usage is TRBV7-2 and J usage is TRBJ2-2, with 8 nucleotides matching TRBD1. CDR3 length: 16 residues. The J segment lost 1 base and the V segment lost 6 bases, leaving 7 bases of the junction unmatched. The germline V gene encodes CDR1 SGHTA and CDR2 FQGNSA. The CDR3 region is CASRNQGAVNTGELFF. CDR3 nucleotides: TGTGCCAGCAGGAACCAGGGGGCAGTGAACACCGGGGAGCTGTTTTTT.

The V call is TRBV5-4, the J call TRBJ2-5, with TRBD2 matching over 8 bases. The CDR3 has 15 residues. V gave up 0 bases and J gave up 5 bases; unmatched junction bases: 6. Germline V gene sequence: CDR1 SGHNT, CDR2 YYREEE (reference sequence). This CDR3 reads CASSLAGGIGETQYF. In DNA, the CDR3 is TGTGCCAGCAGCTTGGCGGGGGGGATCGGCGAGACCCAGTACTTC. Based on the CDR3 plus reference TRBV5-4 and TRBJ2-5, the full variable domain is ETGVTQSPTHLIKTRGQQVTLRCSSQSGHNTVSWYQQALGQGPQFIFQYYREEENGRGNFPPRFSGLQFPNYSSELNVNALELDDSALYLCASSLAGGIGETQYFGPGTRLLVL.

CDR3 region: CASRRENEQYF. In DNA form, the CDR3 reads TGCGCCAGCAGGAGGGAGAACGAGCAGTACTTC. The chain is built from TRBV10-2 and TRBJ2-7; TRBD2 might be the D (5 bases). Trimming cost V 6 bases and J 5 bases, with 8 bases left between them. The CDR3 sequence is 11 residues long. Germline values: CDR1 WSHSY, CDR2 SAAADI.

The V and J genes are TRBV3-1 (or the pseudogene TRBV3-2) and TRBJ2-7; 10 nucleotides line up with TRBD1. V was pared by 3 bases and J by 6 bases, with 5 bases of the junction left unmatched. CDR3 length: 14 residues. Per the germline V gene, CDR1 is LGHDT and CDR2 is YNNKEL (reference sequence). CDR3 protein: CASSHPGTGAEQYF. The CDR3 region has the DNA TGTGCCAGCAGCCATCCAGGGACAGGGGCCGAGCAGTACTTC.

The chain carries TRBV2 and TRBJ2-7; TRBD1 agrees at 8 bases. The CDR3 extends over 12 amino acids. Germline trimming cut 6 bases from V and 7 bases from J; bases unmatched to any gene: 5. Germline V gene sequence: CDR1 SNHLY, CDR2 FYNNEI. The CDR3 here is CASRPQGAEQYF. The CDR3 DNA reads as TGTGCCAGCAGGCCCCAGGGGGCGGAGCAGTACTTC.

This clone has just one count. This sequence joins TRBV5-1 and TRBJ2-1, with 10 bases matching TRBD2. The CDR3 length is 18 residues. Germline values: CDR1 SGHRS, CDR2 YFSETQ. Trimming at V came to 0 bases and at J to 0 bases, leaving 6 bases not matched to a gene. DNA for the CDR3: TGCGCCAGCAGCTTGGTCCCTAGCGGGGGAAGCTCCTACAATGAGCAGTTCTTC. It codes for CASSLVPSGGSSYNEQFF.

The chain links TRBV3-1 (or the pseudogene TRBV3-2) to TRBJ2-7; 9 positions agree with TRBD1. Per the germline V gene, CDR1 is LGHDT and CDR2 is YNNKEL (reference sequence). The CDR3 has 13 residues. V shed 4 bases and J 7 bases; nucleotides not matched to a gene: 5. The CDR3 coding sequence is TGTGCCAGCAGCCGCGGGACAGGGAGGGAGCAGTACTTC. Translated, it gives CASSRGTGREQYF.

This chain links TRBV28 with TRBJ1-5; D is unresolved. The V gene lost 3 bases and the J gene lost 7 bases, with 13 bases spanning the gap. CDR1 MDHEN and CDR2 SYDVKM come from the germline V gene. The CDR3 consists of 14 residues. CDR3 sequence reads: CASSFNGVRQPQHF. The CDR3 coding sequence is TGTGCCAGCAGTTTCAACGGGGTGCGACAGCCCCAGCATTTT.

The CDR3 nucleotides are TGCACCAGCAGCCACGAAGCGGGAGGCCCCGGGGAGCTGTTTTTT. Encoded protein: CTSSHEAGGPGELFF. V and J are TRBV1 and TRBJ2-2; the table's D call of TRBD2 was not tested on the DNA. TRBV1 is assigned pseudogene status. There are 15 residues in the CDR3.

The CDR3 reads CASSPPGVETQYF. The CDR3 coding sequence is TGTGCCAGCAGTCCCCCAGGGGTGGAGACCCAGTACTTC. The chain is built from TRBV6-5 and TRBJ2-5; D is possibly TRBD1 (6 bases). With 5 bases removed from V and 5 bases from J, the gap between germline ends came to 12 bases. There are 13 residues in the CDR3. Germline CDR1 is MNHEY and CDR2 is SVGAGI.

A single count supports this clone. The chain links TRBV28 to TRBJ1-6, with D perhaps matching TRBD1 (6 bases). Germline CDR1 MDHEN, CDR2 SYDVKM. Deletions cut 7 bases from V and 9 bases from J, with 13 bases between. The CDR3 spans 13 residues. The CDR3 sequence: CASNPDSGSPLHF. In DNA, the CDR3 is TGTGCCAGCAATCCGGACAGTGGTTCACCCCTCCACTTT.

J is TRBJ2-5 and V is TRBV5-1; 9 bases are shared with TRBD2. The CDR3 runs 16 residues. The germline V gene has CDR1 SGHRS and CDR2 YFSETQ. V dropped 5 bases and J dropped 1; count of bases not matched to a gene: 9. The DNA of the CDR3 is TGCGCCAGCAGATCCGCTTCGGGACTAGCCCAAGAGACCCAGTACTTC. Translation gives CASRSASGLAQETQYF.

This sequence joins TRBV19 and TRBJ2-5; D might be TRBD2 (6 bases). CDR3 size: 16 residues. The V end was cut by 2 bases, the J end by 1 base, with 14 bases between. Germline assignment: CDR1 LNHDA and CDR2 SQIVND (reference sequence). The DNA for the CDR3 is TGTGCCAGTAGTATACGGTCCCAGGGACTCCAAGAGACCCAGTACTTC. This codes for CASSIRSQGLQETQYF.

V gene TRBV5-1 combines with J gene TRBJ2-1; a possible D gene is TRBD2 (5 bases). Germline assignment: CDR1 SGHRS and CDR2 YFSETQ. The CDR3 extends over 16 amino acids. The ends were cut back, 7 bases at V and 6 bases at J, with 23 bases in the middle. In DNA form, the CDR3 reads TGCGCCAGCTCCTTGACCGTCCCCGAGGGTCTCAATGAGCAGTTCTTC. The encoded protein is CASSLTVPEGLNEQFF.

This clone appeared a single time. The J gene is TRBJ2-1, the V gene TRBV20-1; 9 positions agree with TRBD1. V shed 7 bases and J 9 bases; nucleotides not matched to a gene: 4. The CDR3 extends over 11 amino acids. Germline CDR1 and CDR2: DFQATT and SNEGSKA (reference sequence). This chain's CDR3 is CSVQGAVEQFF. CDR3 in DNA: TGCAGTGTACAGGGGGCGGTTGAGCAGTTCTTC.

The chain employs TRBV20-1 and TRBJ1-6; maybe TRBD1 (5 bases). Germline V gene data show CDR1 as DFQATT and CDR2 as SNEGSKA (reference sequence). Trimming stripped 3 bases from V and 11 bases from J, with 20 bases between. The CDR3 length is 15 residues. The CDR3 region has the DNA TGCAGTGCTAGTGGGCAGGGAAATTCTGGGACACCCCTCCACTTT. This gives the protein CSASGQGNSGTPLHF.

This clone came up once. The chain has TRBV7-9 and TRBJ2-7; 7 bases are shared with TRBD2. There are 14 residues in the CDR3. The V gene end was trimmed by 5 bases and the J gene end by 5 bases; junction bases not matched to a gene: 9. CDR1 SEHNR and CDR2 FQNEAQ come from the germline V gene (reference sequence). This CDR3 reads CASSADYREDEQYF. CDR3 bases: TGTGCCAGCAGCGCGGACTACCGGGAGGACGAGCAGTACTTC. The full variable domain, rest sourced from reference TRBV7-9 and TRBJ2-7, is DTGVSQNPRHKITKRGQNVTFRCDPISEHNRLYWYRQTLGQGPEFLTYFQNEAQLEKSRLLSDRFSAERPKGSFSTLEIQRTEQGDSAMYLCASSADYREDEQYFGPGTRLTVT.

The chain employs TRBV2 and TRBJ1-4; TRBD1 aligns across 7 bases. Germline trimming cut 5 bases from V and 6 bases from J; bases unmatched to any gene: 9. CDR1 SNHLY and CDR2 FYNNEI come from the germline V gene. The CDR3 is 15 amino acids. CDR3 in DNA: TGTGCCAGCAGTATCACAGGGGATTACGATGAAAAACTGTTTTTT. It translates to CASSITGDYDEKLFF.

The chain is built from TRBV6-1 and TRBJ1-5; D remains ambiguous. The CDR3 is made up of 14 amino acids. The germline V gene encodes CDR1 MNHNS and CDR2 SASEGT. V lost 1 base and J 9 bases, leaving 13 bases between the germline ends. The DNA of the CDR3 is TGTGCCAGCAGTGAAGGTATGTTTCTTCGGCCCCAGCATTTT. As protein: CASSEGMFLRPQHF.

This chain links TRBV19 with TRBJ2-1; perhaps TRBD1 as D (6 bases). Trimming took off 6 bases at V and 8 bases at J, with 20 bases between the two ends. The CDR3 covers 15 residues. CDR1 LNHDA and CDR2 SQIVND come from the germline V gene (reference sequence). The CDR3 spells CASSEQGPGADEQFF. DNA for the CDR3: TGTGCCAGTAGCGAACAGGGCCCCGGGGCCGATGAGCAGTTCTTC. Supplemented by reference TRBV19 and TRBJ2-1, the full variable domain reads DGGITQSPKYLFRKEGQNVTLSCEQNLNHDAMYWYRQDPGQGLRLIYYSQIVNDFQKGDIAEGYSVSREKKESFPLTVTSAQKNPTAFYLCASSEQGPGADEQFFGPGTRLTVL.

V gene TRBV7-6 combines with J gene TRBJ2-5; D is uncertain. Germline V gives CDR1 SGHVS, CDR2 FNYEAQ. The V and J ends lost 0 bases and 2 bases respectively, with 4 bases between them. The CDR3 is 13 residues long. CDR3: CASSLAVQETQYF. The CDR3 DNA sequence: TGTGCCAGCAGCTTAGCCGTACAAGAGACCCAGTACTTC.

This chain uses TRBV5-6 with TRBJ2-6, with a weak D call TRBD1 (6 bases). Per the germline V gene, CDR1 is SGHDT and CDR2 is YYEEEE. The CDR3 sequence is 12 residues long. This chain's CDR3 is CAGGSGANVLTF. Here the CDR3 DNA reads TGTGCAGGGGGCTCTGGGGCCAACGTCCTGACTTTC.

The chain links TRBV5-1 to TRBJ2-7, with D possibly TRBD2 on 5 matching bases. Trimming stripped 5 bases from V and 0 bases from J, with 12 bases between. The germline V gene has CDR1 SGHRS and CDR2 YFSETQ. This CDR3 has 14 amino acids. The CDR3 region has the DNA TGCGCCAGCAGGCTGGCGACTAACTCCTACGAGCAGTACTTC. Its translation is CASRLATNSYEQYF.

Ten or more counts support this clone. The chain uses TRBV19 and TRBJ2-2; maybe TRBD2 (7 bases). The CDR3 is 17 residues long. Germline lookup yields CDR1 LNHDA and CDR2 SQIVND (reference sequence). The V end was cut by 3 bases, the J end by 1 base, with 15 bases between. This CDR3 reads CASSMTQGGWNTGELFF. The CDR3, as DNA: TGTGCCAGTAGTATGACACAGGGAGGGTGGAACACCGGGGAGCTGTTTTTT.